Listed below are T cell receptor beta chains from one sample, sequenced in a study of STAT5B mutations in CD4+ large granular lymphocyte leukemia. The table came from immunoSEQ multiplex PCR; TCRdb's copy has only in-frame clones and leaves some out. The sample contains approximately 20,000 clones, approximately 84% of which appear only once. The sample taken for sequencing was CD4+ T cells from blood buffy coats. The receptors here all came from a human donor in good health. The CDR3 runs from the conserved cysteine through the conserved F or W. The D gene is left open where the match is weak. A row's size may be missing; if present it is once, few, many or a size class.

v_gene	d_gene	abundance	j_gene	CDR3nt	CDR3aa
TRBV18	-	once	TRBJ1-1	TGTGCCAGCTCACCATCCGGGGGCACTGAAGCTTTCTTT	CASSPSGGTEAFF
TRBV9	TRBD2	-	TRBJ2-5	TGTGCCAGCAGCGTAGACCCCATTAGCGGGCCTGAGACCCAGTACTTC	CASSVDPISGPETQYF
TRBV7-9	TRBD1	once	TRBJ2-1	TGTGCCAGCAGCTTAAAGGGACAGGGTAACGATGAGCAGTTCTTC	CASSLKGQGNDEQFF
TRBV19	-	-	TRBJ2-5	TGTGCCAGTAGTCAACAGGGAACAGAGACCCAGTACTTC	CASSQQGTETQYF
TRBV5-6	-	-	TRBJ2-1	TGTGCCAGCAGCTTTCCGGGTTTTGATGAGCAGTTCTTC	CASSFPGFDEQFF
TRBV6-5	TRBD2	-	TRBJ2-7	TGTGCCAGCAGGAGACTAGCGGAGTCCTACGAGCAGTACTTC	CASRRLAESYEQYF
TRBV9	TRBD1	-	TRBJ1-2	TGTGCCAGCAGCGTTCAGGGGGCCTATGGCTACACCTTC	CASSVQGAYGYTF
TRBV2	-	-	TRBJ1-1	TGTGCCAGCAGCCGCCTCGGGGGCCCGAACGCTTTCTTT	CASSRLGGPNAFF
TRBV19	TRBD1	-	TRBJ1-2	TGTGCCAGTAGTATGGGCAGGGGGAATAACTATGGCTACACCTTC	CASSMGRGNNYGYTF
TRBV6-5	TRBD1	-	TRBJ1-5	TGTGCCAGCAGCCGTGGACAGGGGGACCAGCCCCAGCATTTT	CASSRGQGDQPQHF
TRBV18	-	large	TRBJ1-1	TGTGCCAGCTCACCATCCCCCCAAGACACTGAAGCTTTCTTT	CASSPSPQDTEAFF
TRBV7-6	-	-	TRBJ1-2	TGTGCCAGCAGCCCGCCGGGACCCGAGTATGGCTACACCTTC	CASSPPGPEYGYTF
TRBV27	-	-	TRBJ1-2	TGTGCCAGCAGTACCCGCGGGGGCGGTGGCTACACCTTC	CASSTRGGGGYTF
TRBV30	TRBD1	-	TRBJ1-6	TGTGCCACCCGCCGACAGGGGTTTAATTCACCCCTCCACTTT	CATRRQGFNSPLHF
TRBV7-6	TRBD1	-	TRBJ1-5	TGTGCCAGCAGCACCGACAGGGGACAGCCCCAGCATTTT	CASSTDRGQPQHF
TRBV4-1	-	-	TRBJ1-1	TGCGCCAGCAGAGGCCCCACCGTGAACACTGAAGCTTTCTTT	CASRGPTVNTEAFF
TRBV19	TRBD1	-	TRBJ1-2	TGTGCCAGTAGTACCGCCAGGGGGTACTATGGCTACACCTTC	CASSTARGYYGYTF
TRBV10-3	-	-	TRBJ1-1	TGTGCCATCAGTGAGTTAGTGAACACTGAAGCTTTCTTT	CAISELVNTEAFF
TRBV7-9	TRBD2	-	TRBJ2-1	TGTGCCAGCAGCTCCTGGACTAGCGGGAACAATGAGCAGTTCTTC	CASSSWTSGNNEQFF
TRBV18	-	-	TRBJ1-2	TGTGCCAGCTCACCACGGACGGATTTGGAAGGCTACACCTTC	CASSPRTDLEGYTF
TRBV2	-	-	TRBJ2-5	TGTGCCAGCATCATTGGGCAGGAGACCCAGTACTTC	CASIIGQETQYF
TRBV18	-	-	TRBJ2-6	TGTGCCAGCTCACCCGAGCGGGCTGGGGCCAACGTCCTGACTTTC	CASSPERAGANVLTF
TRBV6-6	TRBD2	-	TRBJ2-7	TGTGCCAGCAGAGGAGCGGGAGGGGGTTCCTACGAGCAGTACTTC	CASRGAGGGSYEQYF
TRBV6-6	TRBD1	-	TRBJ2-3	TGTGCCAGCAGTTACCGAACAGGGGCAGGCACAGATACGCAGTATTTT	CASSYRTGAGTDTQYF
TRBV2	TRBD1	-	TRBJ1-5	TGTGCCAGCAGCGCGGGACAGGGGTCGCGCAATCAGCCCCAGCATTTT	CASSAGQGSRNQPQHF
TRBV6-1	TRBD1	-	TRBJ2-5	TGTGCCAGCAGCCCGGGACAGGGGTTAAGGGAGACCCAGTACTTC	CASSPGQGLRETQYF
TRBV18	TRBD2	-	TRBJ2-3	TGTGCCAGCTCACCCGGGACTAGCGGGATCGGGGCAGATACGCAGTATTTT	CASSPGTSGIGADTQYF
TRBV10-3	TRBD1	-	TRBJ1-2	TGTGCCATCAGTAAGGGACAGGGAAAGGGCGGCTACACCTTC	CAISKGQGKGGYTF
TRBV30	-	-	TRBJ1-5	TGTGCCTGGGCGCTGGGAGCAGGGCGCAATCAGCCCCAGCATTTT	CAWALGAGRNQPQHF
TRBV5-1	-	-	TRBJ1-1	TGCGCCAGCAGCTTGGATCCGAACACTGAAGCTTTCTTT	CASSLDPNTEAFF
TRBV9	-	-	TRBJ1-5	TGTGCCAGCAGCGTAGGACAGAATAGCAATCAGCCCCAGCATTTT	CASSVGQNSNQPQHF
TRBV5-3	TRBD2	-	TRBJ2-5	TGTGCCAGAAGCTCCTGGGAAGCGGGAGGGCCGCGTGGCCGCCAAGAGACCCAGTACTTC	CARSSWEAGGPRGRQETQYF
TRBV9	-	-	TRBJ2-1	TGTGCCGACCGAGGAGGCGAGCAGTTCTTC	CADRGGEQFF
TRBV7-2	-	once	TRBJ1-1	TGTGCCAGCAGTTTAGACAGAGGTTACACTGAAGCTTTCTTT	CASSLDRGYTEAFF
TRBV4-2	TRBD1	-	TRBJ1-2	TGTGCCAGCAGCCAGGCGTCCCGGGACAGGGGGGATGGCTACACCTTC	CASSQASRDRGDGYTF
TRBV9	-	-	TRBJ1-3	TGTGCCAGCAGCGTAAGGGGCTCTGGAAACACCATATATTTT	CASSVRGSGNTIYF
TRBV5-4	-	-	TRBJ1-2	TGTGCCAGCAGCTTGGACCGCTATGGCTACACCTTC	CASSLDRYGYTF